What follows are 10 T cell receptor beta chains derived from one specimen sequenced in a study of T cells in Graves' hyperthyroidism and ophthalmopathy. Amplification of TCR beta CDR3 regions was performed using RNA transcripts as template. TCR CDR3 regions were first amplified by RT-PCR with HTBI primers. TCRdb recomputed calls from the multiplex PCR reads with MiXCR, one row per CDR3 protein. The sample includes 650,000 to 800,000 distinct CDR3 sequences, 40% to 55% of them seen just once. The sample was peripheral blood or thyroid tissue (not recorded which). The receptors were sampled from an adult man with Graves' disease, either hyperthyroidism or ophthalmopathy (not recorded which).

The chain couples TRBV19 to TRBJ1-1; a possible D gene is TRBD1 (6 bases). CDR1 LNHDA and CDR2 SQIVND come from the germline V gene (reference sequence). The CDR3 extends over 14 amino acids. Trimming stripped 6 bases from V and 0 bases from J, with 11 bases between. The CDR3 loop is CASSRQALNTEAFF. CDR3 in DNA: TGTGCCAGTAGCAGACAGGCTCTGAACACTGAAGCTTTCTTT.

The chain uses TRBV20-1 and TRBJ1-4; 10 bases are shared with TRBD1. CDR1 is DFQATT, CDR2 SNEGSKA, per germline (reference sequence). The V segment lost 1 base and the J segment 3 bases; nucleotides outside the gene matches: 11. The CDR3 totals 18 residues. In nucleotides, the CDR3 is TGCAGTGCTAGAGGACTGAGTCTTGGACAGGGGGCTAATGAAAAACTGTTTTTT. This encodes CSARGLSLGQGANEKLFF.

This clonotype was picked up many times. The rearrangement uses TRBV6-1 and TRBJ1-2; 7 positions match TRBD1. The V gene end was trimmed by 6 bases and the J gene end by 4 bases; junction bases not matched to a gene: 5. Germline V gene lookup returns CDR1 MNHNS and CDR2 SASEGT. The CDR3 consists of 13 residues. The CDR3 nucleotides are TGTGCCAGCAGCAACCCAGGGGGCTATGGCTACACCTTC. Amino acids: CASSNPGGYGYTF.

The chain recombines TRBV12-3 or TRBV12-4 with TRBJ1-5; TRBD1 might be the D (6 bases). V was cut by 9 bases and J by 1 base, with 25 bases left in between. The CDR3 spans 18 residues. The CDR3 DNA reads TGTGCCAGTAGTGGTAGGGGCAGGGGCCGGGCCAGCAATCAGCCCCAGCATTTT. Residues: CASSGRGRGRASNQPQHF.

As to this clonotype: This may stem from a read error, because a much larger clone lies one nucleotide away. The chain combines TRBV2 with TRBJ1-1; TRBD1 matches 7 bases. This CDR3 comprises 14 residues. J was trimmed by 0 bases and V by 6 bases; bases with no gene match: 4. The germline CDR1 and CDR2 sequences are SNHLY and FYNNEI. The CDR3 reads CASRVQGLNTEAFF. CDR3 DNA sequence: TGTGCCAGCAGGGTACAGGGGTTGAACACTGAAGCTTTCTTT.

The J gene is TRBJ1-1, the V gene TRBV7-3; 7 nucleotides agree with TRBD1. The CDR3 contains 15 residues. V was clipped by 5 bases and J by 6 bases; unmatched bases: 12. The germline V gene encodes CDR1 SGHTA and CDR2 FQGTGA. CDR3 sequence: CASSPTLGQEAEAFF. The CDR3 nucleotides read TGTGCCAGCAGCCCCACATTAGGACAGGAGGCTGAAGCTTTCTTT.

The chain is built from TRBV19 and TRBJ1-6, with 7 positions matching TRBD1. The CDR3 has 13 amino acids. Germline-derived CDR1 and CDR2 are LNHDA and SQIVND (reference sequence). The V gene end was trimmed by 9 bases and the J gene end by 4 bases; junction bases not matched to a gene: 3. The DNA for the CDR3 is TGTGCCAGCCAGGGGGAATATAATTCACCCCTCCACTTT. This gives the protein CASQGEYNSPLHF. The whole variable domain, filled in from reference TRBV19 and TRBJ1-6, reads DGGITQSPKYLFRKEGQNVTLSCEQNLNHDAMYWYRQDPGQGLRLIYYSQIVNDFQKGDIAEGYSVSREKKESFPLTVTSAQKNPTAFYLCASQGEYNSPLHFGNGTRLTVT.

As concerns this clonotype: One junction end disagrees with the germline gene, perhaps due to a read error. The chain recombines TRBV19 with TRBJ2-7; the match to TRBD2 covers 8 bases. The CDR3 is made up of 15 amino acids. Germline V gene data show CDR1 as LNHDA and CDR2 as SQIVND (reference sequence). This CDR3 is CASSSRRGGYYDQYF. The CDR3 region has the DNA TGTGCCAGCAGTTCCCGCCGGGGGGGGTACTACGATCAGTACTTC. Filled out from reference TRBV19 and TRBJ2-7, the complete variable domain reads DGGITQSPKYLFRKEGQNVTLSCEQNLNHDAMYWYRQDPGQGLRLIYYSQIVNDFQKGDIAEGYSVSREKKESFPLTVTSAQKNPTAFYLCASSSRRGGYYDQYFGPGTRLTVT.

This clonotype was observed a handful of times. The chain links TRBV4-2 to TRBJ2-5; the D gene is possibly TRBD1 (6 bases). In germline, CDR1 is LGHNA, CDR2 YNFKEQ. V dropped 1 base and J dropped 4 bases, with 10 bases sitting between them. The length of the CDR3 is 14 residues. CDR3 amino acids: CASSQGFRGETQYF. CDR3 coding DNA: TGTGCCAGCAGCCAAGGCTTCAGGGGAGAGACCCAGTACTTC.

This clonotype was seen once. The chain employs TRBV9 and TRBJ1-2, with 7 bases that match TRBD1. This CDR3 contains 15 residues. Per the germline V gene, CDR1 is SGDLS and CDR2 is YYNGEE. The V and J ends lost 3 bases and 5 bases, in that order; junction bases with no gene match: 10. As DNA, the CDR3 is TGTGCCAGCAGCGCCGGGGACAGAGGAGGATATGGCTACACCTTC. Protein product: CASSAGDRGGYGYTF.